This entry concerns a single TCR beta chain. Its cognate antigen is unknown. The data were obtained in a study of cytomegalovirus exposure and HLA in healthy donors. Study-wide context: Genotyping showed 81% of over 350 donors falling in the Caucasian-associated ancestry cluster. General study findings and limits: Per a prior analysis, the majority of TCR beta V segments were productive roughly 87% or roughly 30% of the time.

Germline values: CDR1 SQVTM, CDR2 ANQGSEA. The CDR3 is 14 amino acids. After removal of 4 bases from V and 9 bases from J, the junction contained 7 bases not matched to a gene. The PCR made use of 60 Vbeta and 13 Jbeta primers. Here immunoSEQ multiplex PCR was the method, and the copy in TCRdb shows in-frame clones only, minus some. Among about 120,000 clones listed, 80% were seen once. The receptor was isolated from a female donor in good health and CMV-seropositive. The gene calls are TRBV29-1 and TRBJ1-6; 9 nucleotides align to TRBD1. Sequencing input: PBMCs. As DNA, the CDR3 is TGCAGCGTTGGGGGACAGGGCCAGGGTTCACCCCTCCACTTT. Its protein product is CSVGGQGQGSPLHF.